What follows are 3 T cell receptor beta chains derived from one specimen sequenced in a study of T cell repertoires in cytomegalovirus infection. MiXCR was run by TCRdb on the reads, yielding one entry per CDR3 protein. The repertoire holds around 120,000 distinct CDR3 sequences, with 8% to 9% as singletons. Sequencing input: PBMCs. The receptors were gathered from a human donor in good health (CMV status not recorded). Some clones in this sample may be carry-over from other donors' samples.

This clonotype appeared a few times. The rearrangement links TRBV20-1 to TRBJ2-3, with unresolved D. The germline V gene encodes CDR1 DFQATT and CDR2 SNEGSKA (reference sequence). Trimming stripped 0 bases from V and 4 bases from J, with 8 bases between. The CDR3 extends over 13 amino acids. The CDR3 sequence: CSARDLRADTQYF. CDR3 nucleotides: TGCAGTGCTAGAGATCTTCGTGCAGATACGCAGTATTTT.

This clonotype was seen repeatedly, ten times or more. For the CDR3, the DNA is TGTGCCAGCAGTTTACCCCGGACAGGTCAAACCGACAAAAACATTCAGTACTTC. It translates to CASSLPRTGQTDKNIQYF. V and J are TRBV28 and TRBJ2-4; 7 positions agree with TRBD1. From germline, CDR1 is MDHEN and CDR2 SYDVKM. The CDR3 is 18 amino acids. With V trimmed by 2 bases and J by 3 bases, 13 bases remained unmatched.

This clonotype has a count of ten or more. The chain carries TRBV2 and TRBJ1-5; no clear D. Germline V lookup: CDR1 SNHLY, CDR2 FYNNEI. The CDR3 has 12 residues. V dropped 9 bases and J dropped 2 bases, with 8 bases sitting between them. The CDR3 is CASNMGNQPQHF. CDR3 nucleotides: TGTGCCAGTAACATGGGCAATCAGCCCCAGCATTTT. The full variable domain, its missing parts supplied by reference TRBV2 and TRBJ1-5, is EPEVTQTPSHQVTQMGQEVILRCVPISNHLYFYWYRQILGQKVEFLVSFYNNEISEKSEIFDDQFSVERPDGSNFTLKIRSTKLEDSAMYFCASNMGNQPQHFGDGTRLSIL.